This T cell receptor (beta chain) derives from a study of OX40 agonist ivuxolimab in advanced cancers. Study-wide context: Dose-escalation subjects each had hepatocellular carcinoma, melanoma, renal cell or head and neck cancer.

Study-wide results and caveats: At 0.1 to 3.0 mg/kg, CD4+ and CD8+ blood T cells expanded clonally by week 6. Among the nonresponders, some also had low normalized T-cell clonal expansion.

As for this clone: Antigen specificity is unknown.

This CDR3 has 17 residues. Germline V lookup: CDR1 SGHDT, CDR2 YYEEEE. V lost 1 base and J 4 bases, leaving 20 bases between the germline ends. Sequencing used immunoSEQ multiplex PCR; TCRdb keeps in-frame clones, though not all of them. The sample shows approximately 91,000 clones, more than 75% of them seen only once. Sequenced here: CD4+ or CD8+ T cells sorted from blood, sampled in a trial of the OX40 agonist ivuxolimab. This sequence originates from an adult with an advanced solid tumor such as melanoma, head and neck, liver or kidney cancer. The chain carries TRBV5-6 and TRBJ1-1, with a tentative D call TRBD1 (5 bases). In DNA form, the CDR3 reads TGTGCCAGCAGCTTGCGCCGGACGGGGCAGCCGCGCACTGAAGCTTTCTTT. Protein product: CASSLRRTGQPRTEAFF.